The 9 T cell receptor beta chains below come from one sample, sequenced in a study of CD8 T cells in ankylosing spondylitis (dated by TCRdb to 2016 to 2017). These receptors have no known antigen. Libraries were prepared through 5' RACE. The reads were generated on an Illumina HiSeq 2500. TCRdb redid the processing of the public reads, applying fastp at Q25 and MiXCR, and retained in-frame beta chains. Every CDR3 protein is listed once, alongside the most common genes and DNA of its rows. The sample contains around 770,000 distinct CDR3 sequences, approximately 12% of them found a single time. Of the sample, approximately 0.5% falls within the top ten clones. The full study reports these points: Blood from ankylosing spondylitis patients appeared to be characterized by a TCR beta motif composed of roughly eight highly homologous amino acid variants.

The specimen was blood, either unsorted or a sorted T cell fraction (not recorded which). These receptors originate from a male donor with ankylosing spondylitis.

The chain employs TRBV14 and TRBJ2-3, with 7 bases identical to TRBD1. Trimming took 3 bases from V and 9 from J; bases not matched to a gene: 9. Germline V gene sequence: CDR1 SGHDN, CDR2 FVKESK. This CDR3 is 14 amino acids long. In nucleotides, the CDR3 is TGTGCCAGCAGCCAGACGACAGGGAGAGTAACGCAGTATTTT. Translated, it gives CASSQTTGRVTQYF.

The J gene is TRBJ1-1, the V gene TRBV5-1; weak D call: TRBD1 (5 bases). CDR1 and CDR2 from the germline V gene are SGHRS and YFSETQ. The CDR3 sequence is 14 residues long. Trimming cost V 6 bases and J 1 base, with 13 bases left between them. The CDR3 coding sequence is TGCGCCAGCAAAACCGGGACTGGGAACACTGAAGCTTTCTTT. Its protein is CASKTGTGNTEAFF.

The rearrangement joins TRBV4-1 to TRBJ2-1, with 7 bases aligning to TRBD2. CDR1 and CDR2 from the germline V gene are MGHRA and YSYEKL. After removal of 0 bases from V and 4 bases from J, the junction contained 12 bases not matched to a gene. CDR3 length: 18 residues. This CDR3 is CASSQDSTQRGEYNEQFF. CDR3 coding DNA: TGCGCCAGCAGCCAAGATTCGACTCAGCGGGGAGAATACAATGAGCAGTTCTTC.

The V call is TRBV20-1, the J call TRBJ2-7, with 9 bases that match TRBD1. In germline, CDR1 is DFQATT, CDR2 SNEGSKA (reference sequence). The CDR3 loop spans 14 amino acids. The ends lost 2 bases at V and 7 bases at J; junction bases unmatched: 9. DNA for the CDR3: TGCAGTGCTAGAAAAACAGGGGGCTCGCGAGAGCAGTACTTC. Translating it yields CSARKTGGSREQYF.

This clonotype was counted a single time. The chain joins TRBV6-2 or TRBV6-3 to TRBJ2-7; D is uncertain. V was pared by 8 bases and J by 0 bases, with 14 bases between. This CDR3 comprises 14 residues. CDR1 MNHEY and CDR2 SVGEGT come from the germline V gene. This CDR3 reads CASFEASNSYEQYF. Here the CDR3 DNA reads TGTGCCAGCTTTGAGGCCAGTAACTCCTACGAGCAGTACTTC.

This clonotype has ten or more counts. The chain joins TRBV7-2 to TRBJ2-1, with TRBD1 identical over 7 bases. V trimming: 4 bases; J trimming: 4 bases; junction bases outside the gene matches: 13. Germline CDR1 reads SGHTA; CDR2 reads FQGNSA. There are 17 residues in the CDR3. The chain's CDR3 is CASSYYRDSPFYNEQFF. DNA of the CDR3: TGTGCCAGCAGCTATTACCGGGACAGCCCCTTTTACAATGAGCAGTTCTTC.

This clonotype was recorded at least ten times. The gene calls are TRBV4-3 and TRBJ1-2; D perhaps matches TRBD1 (5 bases). V lost 4 bases, J lost 3 bases, and 15 bases lay in between. Germline V CDR1 and CDR2: LGHNA, YSLEER. The CDR3 has 15 residues. The CDR3 here is CASSPREGTYYGYTF. The CDR3, as DNA: TGCGCCAGCAGCCCCCGGGAAGGGACCTACTATGGCTACACCTTC.

The gene calls are TRBV11-2 and TRBJ1-1; D might be TRBD1 (6 bases). Per germline, CDR1 SGHAT and CDR2 FQNNGV. There are 16 residues in the CDR3. Trimming pared 1 base from V and 4 bases from J, leaving 16 bases between. The CDR3 reads CASSLVRGGGGTEAFF. CDR3 in DNA: TGTGCCAGCAGCTTAGTAAGGGGGGGAGGCGGCACTGAAGCTTTCTTT.

CDR3 DNA sequence: TGTGCCAGCAGCTCACAAACCCGAAACACCATATATTTT. Encoded protein: CASSSQTRNTIYF. This chain uses TRBV7-2 with TRBJ1-3; no clear D. The germline gives CDR1 SGHTA, CDR2 FQGNSA. The CDR3 length is 13 residues. V lost 4 bases and J 5 bases, leaving 9 bases between the germline ends.